This T cell receptor beta chain comes out of a study of Ad26.COV2.S vaccination and SARS-CoV-2 variants. On this clone itself: Its antigen is unidentified.

The table came from immunoSEQ multiplex PCR; TCRdb's copy has only in-frame clones and leaves some out. In the table there are about 680,000 clones, about 90% of which are singletons. The CDR3 runs 13 residues. V lost 6 bases, J lost 1 base, and 1 base stayed unmatched. CDR1 and CDR2 (germline): ENHRY, SYGVKD. Sample treatment: roughly 20 received Ad26.COV2.S at low or high dose, single or two shots; five or six received placebo; per-sample allocation not given. The investigators took samples on day 63 after the first vaccine or placebo injection. Whole-study results and caveats: Quantification of TCR breadth and depth may have yielded underestimates of total T cell responses.

The chain links TRBV10-3 to TRBJ1-1; 8 bases agree with TRBD1. This sequence originates from a person between 18 and 65 years old who received the Ad26.COV2.S COVID-19 vaccine or a placebo. The starting material was peripheral blood, obtained in a trial of Ad26.COV2.S vaccine versus placebo. This CDR3 reads CAISGQGNTEAFF. The CDR3 DNA reads TGTGCCATCAGCGGACAGGGGAACACTGAAGCTTTCTTT.